This section outlines one TCR beta chain sequence together with its context. This specimen comes from a study of cytomegalovirus exposure and HLA in healthy donors. The CDR3 has 15 residues. Germline-derived CDR1 and CDR2 are SGHTA and FQGTGA. V shed 5 bases and J 1 base; nucleotides not matched to a gene: 6. PCR used 60 Vbeta primers and 13 Jbeta primers. Data came from immunoSEQ multiplex PCR; TCRdb stores just in-frame clones and leaves some out. The listing records tens of thousands of clones. The sample comprised PBMCs. The sequence was collected from a young man in good health and CMV-seropositive. This chain links TRBV7-3 with TRBJ1-1; 8 bases line up with TRBD1. The DNA of the CDR3 is TGTGCCAGCAGCACGACAGGGGTATCGAACACTGAAGCTTTCTTT. Translation gives CASSTTGVSNTEAFF.